The source of this TCR beta chain is a study of monozygotic twins with cystic fibrosis. A note on this clone: A read error may produce the germline difference seen at one junction end. Other DNA sequences in the sample encode the same CDR3.

The germline gives CDR1 MGHRA, CDR2 YSYEKL. The CDR3 runs 13 residues. Data came from immunoSEQ multiplex PCR; TCRdb stores just in-frame clones and leaves some out. The sample lists over 15,000 clones, nearly 98% occurring once. The V call is TRBV4-1, the J call TRBJ1-5; no clear D gene. The sequencing sample was made of blood. This sequence was found in a woman in her thirties with cystic fibrosis. CDR3 sequence (DNA): TGCGCCAGCAGCCAAGATAGGGATCAGCCCCAACATTTT. Translated: CASSQDRDQPQHF.